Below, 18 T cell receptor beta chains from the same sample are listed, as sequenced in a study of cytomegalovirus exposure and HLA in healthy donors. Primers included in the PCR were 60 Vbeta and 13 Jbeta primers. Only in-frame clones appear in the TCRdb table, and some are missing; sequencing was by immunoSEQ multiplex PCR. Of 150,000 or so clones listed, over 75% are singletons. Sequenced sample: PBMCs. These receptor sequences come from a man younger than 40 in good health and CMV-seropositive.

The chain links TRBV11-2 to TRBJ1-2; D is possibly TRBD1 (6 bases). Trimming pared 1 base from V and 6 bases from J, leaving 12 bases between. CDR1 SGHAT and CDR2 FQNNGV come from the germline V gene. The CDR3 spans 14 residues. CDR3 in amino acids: CASSLGGGRDGYTF. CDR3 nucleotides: TGTGCCAGCAGCTTAGGGGGGGGCAGGGATGGCTACACCTTC.

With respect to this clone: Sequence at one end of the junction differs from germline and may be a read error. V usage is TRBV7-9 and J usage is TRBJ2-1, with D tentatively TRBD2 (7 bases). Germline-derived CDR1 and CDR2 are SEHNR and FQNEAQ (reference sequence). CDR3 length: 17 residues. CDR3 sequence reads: CSSSPGGGGNSYNEQFF. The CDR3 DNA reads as TGTTCCAGCAGCCCCGGGGGAGGGGGGAACTCCTACAATGAGCAGTTCTTC.

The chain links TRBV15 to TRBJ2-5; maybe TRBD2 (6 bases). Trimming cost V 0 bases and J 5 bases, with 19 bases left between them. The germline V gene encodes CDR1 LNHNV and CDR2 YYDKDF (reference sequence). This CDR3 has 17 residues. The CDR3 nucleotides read TGTGCCACCAGCAGAGATTTGGGCCTGGGGGGAGCGGAGACCCAGTACTTC. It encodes CATSRDLGLGGAETQYF. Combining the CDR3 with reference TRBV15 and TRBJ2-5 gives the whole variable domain DAMVIQNPRYQVTQFGKPVTLSCSQTLNHNVMYWYQQKSSQAPKLLFHYYDKDFNNEADTPDNFQSRRPNTSFCFLDIRSPGLGDTAMYLCATSRDLGLGGAETQYFGPGTRLLVL.

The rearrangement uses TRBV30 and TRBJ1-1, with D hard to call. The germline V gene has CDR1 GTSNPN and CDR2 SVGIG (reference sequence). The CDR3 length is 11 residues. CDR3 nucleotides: TGTGCGTCTAGTGGGAACACTGAAGCTTTCTTT. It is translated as CASSGNTEAFF.

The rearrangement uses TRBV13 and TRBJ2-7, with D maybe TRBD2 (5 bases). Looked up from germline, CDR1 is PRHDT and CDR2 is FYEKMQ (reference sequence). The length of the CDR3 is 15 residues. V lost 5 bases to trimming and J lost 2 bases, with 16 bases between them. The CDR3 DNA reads TGTGCCAGCAGCATCGGACTCGCCTTGACCTACGAGCAGTACTTC. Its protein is CASSIGLALTYEQYF. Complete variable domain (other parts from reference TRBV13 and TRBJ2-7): AAGVIQSPRHLIKEKRETATLKCYPIPRHDTVYWYQQGPGQDPQFLISFYEKMQSDKGSIPDRFSAQQFSDYHSELNMSSLELGDSALYFCASSIGLALTYEQYFGPGTRLTVT.

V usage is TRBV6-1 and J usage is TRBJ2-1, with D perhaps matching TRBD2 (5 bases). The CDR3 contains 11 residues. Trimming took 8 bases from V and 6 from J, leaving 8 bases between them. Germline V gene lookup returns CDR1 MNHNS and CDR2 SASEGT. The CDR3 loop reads CASWTLNEQFF. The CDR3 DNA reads TGTGCCAGCTGGACTCTCAATGAGCAGTTCTTC.

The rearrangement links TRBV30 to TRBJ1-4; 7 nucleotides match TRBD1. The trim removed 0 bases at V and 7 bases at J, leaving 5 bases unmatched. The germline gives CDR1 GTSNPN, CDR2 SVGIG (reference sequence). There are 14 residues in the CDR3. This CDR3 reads CAWSVGGTVEKLFF. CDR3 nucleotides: TGTGCCTGGAGTGTTGGGGGGACAGTTGAAAAACTGTTTTTT.

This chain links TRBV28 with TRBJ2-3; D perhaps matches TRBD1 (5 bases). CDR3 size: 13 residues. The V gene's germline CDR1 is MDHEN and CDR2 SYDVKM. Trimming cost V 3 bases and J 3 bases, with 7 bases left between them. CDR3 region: CASSFQGTDTQYF. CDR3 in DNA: TGTGCCAGCAGTTTCCAGGGTACAGATACGCAGTATTTT.

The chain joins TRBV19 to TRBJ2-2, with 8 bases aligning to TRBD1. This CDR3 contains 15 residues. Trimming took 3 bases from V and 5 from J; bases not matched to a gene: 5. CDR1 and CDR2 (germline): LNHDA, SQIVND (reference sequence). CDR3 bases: TGTGCCAGTAGTATCACAGGGGGAATGACCGGGGAGCTGTTTTTT. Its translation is CASSITGGMTGELFF. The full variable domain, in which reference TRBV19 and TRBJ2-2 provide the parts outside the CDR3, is DGGITQSPKYLFRKEGQNVTLSCEQNLNHDAMYWYRQDPGQGLRLIYYSQIVNDFQKGDIAEGYSVSREKKESFPLTVTSAQKNPTAFYLCASSITGGMTGELFFGEGSRLTVL.

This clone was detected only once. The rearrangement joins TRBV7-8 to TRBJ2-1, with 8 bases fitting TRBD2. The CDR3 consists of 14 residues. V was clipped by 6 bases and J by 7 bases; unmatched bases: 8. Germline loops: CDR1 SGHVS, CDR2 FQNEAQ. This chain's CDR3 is CASSTSGSVNEQFF. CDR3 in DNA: TGTGCCAGCAGTACCAGCGGGAGTGTAAATGAGCAGTTCTTC. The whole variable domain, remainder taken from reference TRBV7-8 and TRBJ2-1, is GAGVSQSPRYKVAKRGQDVALRCDPISGHVSLFWYQQALGQGPEFLTYFQNEAQLDKSGLPSDRFFAERPEGSVSTLKIQRTQQEDSAVYLCASSTSGSVNEQFFGPGTRLTVL.

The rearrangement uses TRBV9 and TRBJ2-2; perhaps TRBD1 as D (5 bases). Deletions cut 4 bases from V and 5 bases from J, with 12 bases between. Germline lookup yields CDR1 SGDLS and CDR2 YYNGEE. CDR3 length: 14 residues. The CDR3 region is CASSPAKGTGELFF. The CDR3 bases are TGTGCCAGCAGCCCAGCCAAGGGGACCGGGGAGCTGTTTTTT.

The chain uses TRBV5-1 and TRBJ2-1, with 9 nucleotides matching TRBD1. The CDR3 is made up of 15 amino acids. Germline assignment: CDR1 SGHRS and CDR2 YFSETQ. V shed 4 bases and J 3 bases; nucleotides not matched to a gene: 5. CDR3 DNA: TGCGCCAGCAGCCCTAGGACAGGGGTCTACAATGAGCAGTTCTTC. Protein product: CASSPRTGVYNEQFF.

The CDR3 DNA reads as TGCGCCAGCAGCCAAGTAAGCGGGGGGGCCTCCTACGAGCAGTACTTC. Protein product: CASSQVSGGASYEQYF. The V call is TRBV4-1, the J call TRBJ2-5, with TRBD2 matching 10 bases. The tail of the sequence fits TRBJ2-7 better, so the J call may be wrong. The germline gives CDR1 MGHRA, CDR2 YSYEKL. The length of the CDR3 is 16 residues.

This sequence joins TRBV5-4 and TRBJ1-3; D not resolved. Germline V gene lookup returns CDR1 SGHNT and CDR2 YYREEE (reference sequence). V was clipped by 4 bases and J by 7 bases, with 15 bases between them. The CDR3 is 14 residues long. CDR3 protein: CASSTGRPGNTIYF. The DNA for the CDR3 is TGTGCCAGCAGCACGGGAAGGCCGGGGAACACCATATATTTT.

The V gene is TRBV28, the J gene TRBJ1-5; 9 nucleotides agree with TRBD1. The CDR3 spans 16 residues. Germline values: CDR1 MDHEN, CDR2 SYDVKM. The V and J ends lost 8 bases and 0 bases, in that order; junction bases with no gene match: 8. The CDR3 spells CASQWTGVYSNQPQHF. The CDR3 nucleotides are TGTGCCAGCCAGTGGACAGGGGTTTATAGCAATCAGCCCCAGCATTTT.

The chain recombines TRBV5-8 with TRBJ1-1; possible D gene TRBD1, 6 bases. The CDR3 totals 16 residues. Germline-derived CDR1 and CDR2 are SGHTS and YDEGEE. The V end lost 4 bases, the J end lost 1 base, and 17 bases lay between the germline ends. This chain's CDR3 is CASSTRQALRNTEAFF. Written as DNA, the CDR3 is TGTGCCAGCAGCACCCGACAGGCGCTCAGGAACACTGAAGCTTTCTTT.

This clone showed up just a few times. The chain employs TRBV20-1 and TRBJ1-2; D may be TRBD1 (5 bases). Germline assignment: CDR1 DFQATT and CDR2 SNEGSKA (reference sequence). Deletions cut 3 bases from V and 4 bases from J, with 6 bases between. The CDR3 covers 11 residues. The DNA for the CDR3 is TGCAGTGCTAGGGACATCTATGGCTACACCTTC. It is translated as CSARDIYGYTF.

The CDR3 bases are TGTGCCAGCAGTTCCGCAGGGTTTTATAGCAATCAGCCCCAGCATTTT. It encodes CASSSAGFYSNQPQHF. The gene calls are TRBV6-5 and TRBJ1-5, with a weak D call TRBD1 (5 bases). V was cut by 4 bases and J by 0 bases, with 13 bases left in between. This CDR3 has 16 residues. Germline CDR1 MNHEY, CDR2 SVGAGI.